This is a list of T cell receptor beta chains from one sample in a study of cytomegalovirus exposure and HLA in healthy donors. This table comes from immunoSEQ multiplex PCR, and its TCRdb copy is limited to in-frame clones, with some not included. The repertoire table contains 90,000 to 120,000 clones. The material sequenced was PBMCs. Receptor source: a man in his fifties in good health and CMV-seronegative. The CDR3 runs from the conserved cysteine through the conserved F or W. The order of the fields is J gene, D gene, V gene, CDR3 protein, CDR3 DNA. D genes are given only for firm matches.

j_gene: TRBJ1-1; d_gene: TRBD1; v_gene: TRBV19; CDR3aa: CASSSRGDTEAFF; CDR3nt: TGTGCCAGTAGCTCCAGGGGGGACACTGAAGCTTTCTTT
j_gene: TRBJ1-1; d_gene: -; v_gene: TRBV25-1; CDR3aa: CASSPMRGYTEAFF; CDR3nt: TGTGCCAGCAGCCCCATGAGGGGGTACACTGAAGCTTTCTTT
j_gene: TRBJ2-2; d_gene: -; v_gene: TRBV5-1; CDR3aa: CASSYTVYTGELFF; CDR3nt: TGCGCCAGCAGCTATACGGTTTACACCGGGGAGCTGTTTTTT
j_gene: TRBJ1-5; d_gene: -; v_gene: TRBV19; CDR3aa: CASSMSRGLNQPQHF; CDR3nt: TGTGCCAGTAGTATGAGCAGGGGCCTTAATCAGCCCCAGCATTTT
j_gene: TRBJ2-7; d_gene: TRBD1; v_gene: TRBV11-2; CDR3aa: CASRGSGGTGGEQYF; CDR3nt: TGTGCCAGCAGGGGTTCGGGGGGGACAGGGGGCGAGCAGTACTTC
j_gene: TRBJ1-3; d_gene: -; v_gene: TRBV5-1; CDR3aa: CASSYGDSGNTIYF; CDR3nt: TGCGCCAGCAGCTACGGAGACTCTGGAAACACCATATATTTT
j_gene: TRBJ1-2; d_gene: -; v_gene: TRBV9; CDR3aa: CASSVAPGQGYTF; CDR3nt: TGTGCCAGCAGCGTAGCTCCAGGGCAGGGCTACACCTTC
j_gene: TRBJ2-1; d_gene: TRBD2; v_gene: TRBV6-5; CDR3aa: CASSYWSGSGHNEQFF; CDR3nt: TGTGCCAGCAGTTACTGGAGCGGGAGTGGCCACAATGAGCAGTTCTTC
j_gene: TRBJ2-5; d_gene: -; v_gene: TRBV7-6; CDR3aa: CASSLALSAGKGETQYF; CDR3nt: TGTGCCAGCAGCTTAGCTCTTAGCGCGGGGAAAGGGGAGACCCAGTACTTC
j_gene: TRBJ1-1; d_gene: TRBD1; v_gene: TRBV19; CDR3aa: CASSTYRGSEAFF; CDR3nt: TGTGCCAGTAGTACCTACAGGGGGTCTGAAGCTTTCTTT
j_gene: TRBJ2-3; d_gene: TRBD2; v_gene: TRBV19; CDR3aa: CASSMSGGPQGQYF; CDR3nt: TGTGCCAGTAGTATGTCGGGGGGGCCGCAAGGGCAGTATTTT
j_gene: TRBJ2-7; d_gene: -; v_gene: TRBV7-9; CDR3aa: CASSLEGAEQYF; CDR3nt: TGTGCCAGCAGCTTAGAAGGGGCCGAGCAGTACTTC